A selection of T cell receptor beta chains follows, all from one sample in a study of cytomegalovirus exposure and HLA in healthy donors. The repertoire was sequenced with immunoSEQ multiplex PCR; TCRdb's copy has only in-frame clones and lacks some. The sample lists about 150,000 clones; about 86% were seen once. Source material: PBMCs. The receptors shown here come from a human donor in good health. The CDR3 runs from the conserved cysteine through the conserved F or W. Fields, in order: V gene, clone size, D gene, J gene, CDR3 DNA, CDR3 protein. D genes are given only for firm matches. Clone size is shown for a subset of rows, as once, few, many or a class of expanded clone.

V gene: TRBV7-9
clone size: -
D gene: -
J gene: TRBJ1-1
CDR3 DNA: TGTGCCAGCAGCTTGACAGCCTCGAACACTGAAGCTTTCTTT
CDR3 protein: CASSLTASNTEAFF

V gene: TRBV9
clone size: -
D gene: TRBD2
J gene: TRBJ2-1
CDR3 DNA: TGTGCCAGCAGCGCGGTAGCGGGGAGCTCCTACAATGAGCAGTTCTTC
CDR3 protein: CASSAVAGSSYNEQFF

V gene: TRBV7-2
clone size: once
D gene: -
J gene: TRBJ2-1
CDR3 DNA: TGTGCCAGCAGCTTAGTCGGGTCGCAGTTCTTC
CDR3 protein: CASSLVGSQFF

V gene: TRBV6-1
clone size: -
D gene: TRBD1
J gene: TRBJ1-6
CDR3 DNA: TGTGCCAGCAGTGAACCCGGGACAGGGGCTTATTCACCCCTCCACTTT
CDR3 protein: CASSEPGTGAYSPLHF

V gene: TRBV7-8
clone size: few
D gene: -
J gene: TRBJ1-3
CDR3 DNA: TGTGCCAGCAGCGACGGACATAGCTCTGGAAACACCATATATTTT
CDR3 protein: CASSDGHSSGNTIYF

V gene: TRBV28
clone size: -
D gene: TRBD1
J gene: TRBJ2-7
CDR3 DNA: TGTGCCAGCAGTATAAAACCGGGACAGGGGGCTTACGAGCAGTACTTC
CDR3 protein: CASSIKPGQGAYEQYF

V gene: TRBV2
clone size: -
D gene: TRBD1
J gene: TRBJ2-5
CDR3 DNA: TGTGCCAGCAGTGGAGGGACAGGCAAAGAGACCCAGTACTTC
CDR3 protein: CASSGGTGKETQYF

V gene: TRBV5-1
clone size: -
D gene: TRBD1
J gene: TRBJ2-7
CDR3 DNA: TGCGCCAGCAGCTTCGGTCCAGGGACAGCCTACGAGCAGTACTTC
CDR3 protein: CASSFGPGTAYEQYF

V gene: TRBV29-1
clone size: -
D gene: -
J gene: TRBJ2-2
CDR3 DNA: TGCAGCGTTGGTCAGGGGAAAACTTTCACCGGGGAGCTGTTTTTT
CDR3 protein: CSVGQGKTFTGELFF

V gene: TRBV7-2
clone size: -
D gene: -
J gene: TRBJ2-5
CDR3 DNA: TGTGCCAGCAGCTCCGAGGGCACAGGGCGAGGTACAAAGGAGACCCAGTACTTC
CDR3 protein: CASSSEGTGRGTKETQYF

V gene: TRBV2
clone size: -
D gene: -
J gene: TRBJ2-7
CDR3 DNA: TGTGCCAGCAGAGGTGGTAGGGGGGGCTCCTCCTACGAGCAGTACTTC
CDR3 protein: CASRGGRGGSSYEQYF

V gene: TRBV5-4
clone size: -
D gene: TRBD1
J gene: TRBJ2-3
CDR3 DNA: TGTGCCAGCAACCTACAGGGGGGCAGCACAGATACGCAGTATTTT
CDR3 protein: CASNLQGGSTDTQYF

V gene: TRBV30
clone size: -
D gene: TRBD1
J gene: TRBJ2-2
CDR3 DNA: TGTGCCTGTCGACCTGGGACAGGGGTCACCGGGGAGCTGTTTTTT
CDR3 protein: CACRPGTGVTGELFF

V gene: TRBV5-1
clone size: -
D gene: -
J gene: TRBJ2-7
CDR3 DNA: TGCGCCAGCAGCTTGGGTTTGGGCATCTTCGAGCAGTACTTC
CDR3 protein: CASSLGLGIFEQYF

V gene: TRBV11-2
clone size: -
D gene: -
J gene: TRBJ1-4
CDR3 DNA: TGTGCCAGCAGCTTTTTACGGGATTATGAAAAACTGTTTTTT
CDR3 protein: CASSFLRDYEKLFF

V gene: TRBV6-1
clone size: -
D gene: -
J gene: TRBJ1-5
CDR3 DNA: TGTGCCAGCAGTGAACGGTGGAGCTCTTATAGCAATCAGCCCCAGCATTTT
CDR3 protein: CASSERWSSYSNQPQHF

V gene: TRBV19
clone size: -
D gene: -
J gene: TRBJ1-2
CDR3 DNA: TGTGCCAGTAGTATAGATAACCTTCTGGGCTTCTCAGATGGCTACACCTTC
CDR3 protein: CASSIDNLLGFSDGYTF

V gene: TRBV27
clone size: -
D gene: TRBD1
J gene: TRBJ1-4
CDR3 DNA: TGTGCCAGCAGTGCTCGGGACAGGGGGCGCGGGAGGTCTAATGAAAAACTGTTTTTT
CDR3 protein: CASSARDRGRGRSNEKLFF

V gene: TRBV10-2
clone size: -
D gene: -
J gene: TRBJ2-1
CDR3 DNA: TGCGCCAGCAGTGATGTGAGGGAAACCTACAATGAGCAGTTCTTC
CDR3 protein: CASSDVRETYNEQFF

V gene: TRBV28
clone size: once
D gene: TRBD1
J gene: TRBJ2-7
CDR3 DNA: TGTGCCAGCAGTTCCCCCGGGACAGGGGGGAACGAGCAGTACTTC
CDR3 protein: CASSSPGTGGNEQYF

V gene: TRBV4-2
clone size: -
D gene: TRBD1
J gene: TRBJ1-5
CDR3 DNA: TGTGCCAGCAGCCAATTAGCAGGGGGGCGGGAGCCCCAGCATTTT
CDR3 protein: CASSQLAGGREPQHF

V gene: TRBV19
clone size: -
D gene: -
J gene: TRBJ1-1
CDR3 DNA: TGTGCCAGTACTCTCACCGGGACATGGGGCACTGAAGCTTTCTTT
CDR3 protein: CASTLTGTWGTEAFF

V gene: TRBV4-1
clone size: -
D gene: -
J gene: TRBJ1-4
CDR3 DNA: TGCGCCAGCAGCCTCCGAGTAATACCCAGGGAAAAACTGTTTTTT
CDR3 protein: CASSLRVIPREKLFF

V gene: TRBV27
clone size: -
D gene: -
J gene: TRBJ1-1
CDR3 DNA: TGTGCCAGCAGTTCAAAGGGGGGGGGAGGCAAGACTGAAGCTTTCTTT
CDR3 protein: CASSSKGGGGKTEAFF

V gene: TRBV5-5
clone size: -
D gene: -
J gene: TRBJ2-3
CDR3 DNA: TGTGCCAGCAGCTTGGCCAAGGGGGGCACAGATACGCAGTATTTT
CDR3 protein: CASSLAKGGTDTQYF

V gene: TRBV5-1
clone size: -
D gene: TRBD2
J gene: TRBJ2-7
CDR3 DNA: TGCGCCAGCAGCGGGGTAGCGGGGACCTACGAGCAGTACTTC
CDR3 protein: CASSGVAGTYEQYF

V gene: TRBV25-1
clone size: -
D gene: -
J gene: TRBJ1-4
CDR3 DNA: TGTGCCAGCAGGGAGGGTGAAAAACTGTTTTTT
CDR3 protein: CASREGEKLFF

V gene: TRBV29-1
clone size: -
D gene: TRBD2
J gene: TRBJ2-4
CDR3 DNA: TGCAGCGTTGAATGGCGGGACTACGCCAAAAACATTCAGTACTTC
CDR3 protein: CSVEWRDYAKNIQYF

V gene: TRBV11-2
clone size: -
D gene: TRBD2
J gene: TRBJ2-1
CDR3 DNA: TGTGCCAGCAGCTTAAAACGTCTAGCGGGGCCGACCTACAATGAGCAGTTCTTC
CDR3 protein: CASSLKRLAGPTYNEQFF

V gene: TRBV5-1
clone size: -
D gene: -
J gene: TRBJ1-1
CDR3 DNA: TGCGCCAGCAGCCTACTACGGGGCACTGAAGCTTTCTTT
CDR3 protein: CASSLLRGTEAFF

V gene: TRBV19
clone size: -
D gene: -
J gene: TRBJ1-3
CDR3 DNA: TGTGCCAGGGGTTCCGGGGGAGCTCAACAACTATCTGGAAACACCATATATTTT
CDR3 protein: CARGSGGAQQLSGNTIYF

V gene: TRBV5-1
clone size: -
D gene: -
J gene: TRBJ2-5
CDR3 DNA: TGCGCCAGCAGCTTGGGAGGGCTGGGAGAGACCCAGTACTTC
CDR3 protein: CASSLGGLGETQYF

V gene: TRBV7-9
clone size: -
D gene: -
J gene: TRBJ2-6
CDR3 DNA: TGTGCCAGCAGGCTAGAGCCCTCTGGGGCCAACGTCCTGACTTTC
CDR3 protein: CASRLEPSGANVLTF

V gene: TRBV25-1
clone size: -
D gene: TRBD1
J gene: TRBJ2-1
CDR3 DNA: TGTGCCAGCAGTGCGGGACAGGGGGCGAGAGGTGAGCAGTTCTTC
CDR3 protein: CASSAGQGARGEQFF

V gene: TRBV27
clone size: -
D gene: TRBD2
J gene: TRBJ2-7
CDR3 DNA: TGTGCCAGCAGTTTATACCCCCCGACTAGCGGAATCTACGAGCAGTACTTC
CDR3 protein: CASSLYPPTSGIYEQYF

V gene: TRBV7-6
clone size: -
D gene: TRBD1
J gene: TRBJ2-7
CDR3 DNA: TGTGCCAGCAGCAAGAGGGGGCCAGGGGCGGGCTCCTACGAGCAGTACTTC
CDR3 protein: CASSKRGPGAGSYEQYF

V gene: TRBV4-1
clone size: -
D gene: TRBD2
J gene: TRBJ2-1
CDR3 DNA: TGCGCCAGCAGCCAACTAGCGGGAGTCAACAATGAGCAGTTCTTC
CDR3 protein: CASSQLAGVNNEQFF

V gene: TRBV28
clone size: -
D gene: -
J gene: TRBJ1-5
CDR3 DNA: TGTGCCAGCAGTTTCTGGACAGCTAATCAGCCCCAGCATTTT
CDR3 protein: CASSFWTANQPQHF

V gene: TRBV7-2
clone size: few
D gene: TRBD1
J gene: TRBJ1-5
CDR3 DNA: TGTGCCAGCAGCTTTGACAGGGGAGGACAGCCCCAGCATTTT
CDR3 protein: CASSFDRGGQPQHF

V gene: TRBV11-1
clone size: few
D gene: -
J gene: TRBJ1-1
CDR3 DNA: TGTGCCAGCAGCCTGTCGTTCCAGGGGATGGCTTTCTTT
CDR3 protein: CASSLSFQGMAFF

V gene: TRBV10-2
clone size: -
D gene: TRBD1
J gene: TRBJ1-5
CDR3 DNA: TGCGCCAGCGGACAGGGGAGGGGTCAGCCCCAGCATTTT
CDR3 protein: CASGQGRGQPQHF

V gene: TRBV5-1
clone size: -
D gene: -
J gene: TRBJ1-1
CDR3 DNA: TGCGCCAGCAGCTTTCGTCAGGAGAACACTGAAGCTTTCTTT
CDR3 protein: CASSFRQENTEAFF